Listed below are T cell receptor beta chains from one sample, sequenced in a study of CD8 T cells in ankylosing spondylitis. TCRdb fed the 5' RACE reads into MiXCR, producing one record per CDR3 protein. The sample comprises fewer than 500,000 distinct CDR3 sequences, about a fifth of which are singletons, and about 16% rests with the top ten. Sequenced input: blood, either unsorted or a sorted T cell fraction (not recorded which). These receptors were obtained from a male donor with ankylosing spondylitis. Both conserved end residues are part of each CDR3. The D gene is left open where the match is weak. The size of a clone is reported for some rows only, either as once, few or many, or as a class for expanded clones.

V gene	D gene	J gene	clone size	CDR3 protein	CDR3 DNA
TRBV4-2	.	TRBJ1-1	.	CASSQGSQDTEAFF	TGTGCCAGCAGCCAAGGTTCACAGGACACTGAAGCTTTCTTT
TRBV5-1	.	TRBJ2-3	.	CASSLALAVTDTQYF	TGCGCCAGCAGCTTGGCGCTGGCAGTCACAGATACGCAGTATTTT
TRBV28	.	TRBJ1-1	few	CASSLLSSRNTEAFF	TGTGCCAGCAGTTTGCTTTCCTCTAGGAACACTGAAGCTTTCTTT
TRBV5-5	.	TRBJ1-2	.	CASSQPGTKGGYTF	TGTGCCAGCAGCCAACCCGGGACAAAGGGGGGCTACACCTTC
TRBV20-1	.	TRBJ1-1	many	CSARRGPSGTEAFF	TGCAGTGCTAGACGGGGCCCTTCGGGGACTGAAGCTTTCTTT
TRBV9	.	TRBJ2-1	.	CASSNREKSYNEQFF	TGTGCCAGCAGCAACCGGGAGAAATCCTACAATGAGCAGTTCTTC
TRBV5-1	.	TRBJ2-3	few	CASSPGDSTDTQYF	TGCGCCAGCAGCCCGGGGGACAGCACAGATACGCAGTATTTT
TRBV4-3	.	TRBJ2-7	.	CASSLDLNTYEQYF	TGCGCCAGCAGCCTCGACCTAAACACCTACGAGCAGTACTTC
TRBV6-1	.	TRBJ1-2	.	CASSEGRGGMGYTF	TGTGCCAGCAGTGAAGGCAGGGGCGGAATGGGCTACACCTTC
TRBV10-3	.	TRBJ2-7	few	CAISEREQYF	TGTGCCATCAGCGAGAGGGAGCAGTACTTC
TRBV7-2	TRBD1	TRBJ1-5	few	CASSGFGTGPEPQHF	TGTGCCAGCAGCGGCTTCGGGACAGGGCCCGAGCCCCAGCATTTT
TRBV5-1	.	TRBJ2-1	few	CASSRDEYNEQFF	TGCGCCAGCAGTCGAGATGAGTACAATGAGCAGTTCTTC
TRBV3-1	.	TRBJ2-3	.	CASSQGLGGTDTQYF	TGTGCCAGCAGCCAAGGACTGGGGGGCACAGATACGCAGTATTTT
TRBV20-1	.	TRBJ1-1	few	CSARVDTNTEAFF	TGCAGTGCTAGAGTAGACACGAACACTGAAGCTTTCTTT
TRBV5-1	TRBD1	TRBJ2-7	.	CASRPTRDSSYEQYF	TGCGCCAGCAGACCAACTAGGGACAGCTCCTACGAGCAGTACTTC
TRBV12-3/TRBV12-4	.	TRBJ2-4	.	CASSFQGAKNIQYF	TGTGCCAGCAGTTTTCAGGGAGCCAAAAACATTCAGTACTTC
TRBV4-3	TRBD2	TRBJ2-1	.	CASSQDRDAGVDEQFF	TGCGCCAGCAGCCAAGATAGGGACGCGGGGGTAGATGAGCAGTTCTTC
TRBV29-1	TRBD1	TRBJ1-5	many	CSVATGGPNQPQHF	TGCAGCGTCGCGACAGGGGGACCCAATCAGCCCCAGCATTTT
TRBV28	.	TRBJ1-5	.	CASSLIRDTQPQHF	TGTGCCAGCAGTTTAATTAGGGATACCCAGCCCCAGCATTTT
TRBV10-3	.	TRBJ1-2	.	CAISDFSQGGGYTF	TGTGCCATCAGTGACTTCTCCCAGGGAGGTGGCTACACCTTC
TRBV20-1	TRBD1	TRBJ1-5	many	CSAGGGNQPQHF	TGCAGCGCAGGGGGGGGCAATCAGCCCCAGCATTTT
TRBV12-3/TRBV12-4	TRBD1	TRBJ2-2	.	CASRGTGVGAGELFF	TGTGCCAGCAGAGGGACAGGGGTTGGCGCCGGGGAGCTGTTTTTT
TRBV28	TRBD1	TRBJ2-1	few	CASSLGTADGYNEQFF	TGTGCCAGCAGCCTAGGGACAGCCGACGGCTACAATGAGCAGTTCTTC
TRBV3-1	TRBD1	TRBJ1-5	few	CASSLTGVEKPQHF	TGTGCCAGCAGCCTGACAGGGGTGGAAAAGCCCCAGCATTTT
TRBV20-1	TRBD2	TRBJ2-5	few	CSARDGREGMETQYF	TGCAGTGCTAGAGATGGGCGGGAGGGCATGGAGACCCAGTACTTC
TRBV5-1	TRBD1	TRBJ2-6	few	CASSLPGQGNSGANVLTF	TGCGCCAGCAGCTTACCGGGACAGGGAAACTCTGGGGCCAACGTCCTGACTTTC
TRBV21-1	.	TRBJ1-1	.	CAAGGGPVDTEAFF	TGTGCCGCGGGCGGGGGTCCTGTGGACACTGAAGCTTTCTTT
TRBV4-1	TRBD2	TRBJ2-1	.	CASSQGLLAGSRNEQFF	TGCGCCAGCAGCCAAGGCTTACTAGCGGGATCACGAAATGAGCAGTTCTTC
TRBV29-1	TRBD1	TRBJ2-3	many	CSVDDRGLDTDTQYF	TGCAGCGTTGATGACAGGGGGCTAGACACAGATACGCAGTATTTT
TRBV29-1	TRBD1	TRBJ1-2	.	CSVAGQAFYGYTF	TGCAGCGTTGCGGGACAGGCCTTTTATGGCTACACCTTC
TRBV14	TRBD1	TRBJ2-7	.	CASSLLTGFHEQYF	TGTGCCAGCAGCCTACTGACAGGGTTCCACGAGCAGTACTTC
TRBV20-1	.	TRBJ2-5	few	CSARAQKSQYF	TGCAGTGCTAGAGCCCAGAAGAGCCAGTACTTC
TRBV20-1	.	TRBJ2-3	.	CSANDRGTDTQYF	TGCAGTGCCAACGACCGAGGCACAGATACGCAGTATTTT
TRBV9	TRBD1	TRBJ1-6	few	CASSVRGNNSPLHF	TGTGCCAGCAGCGTCAGGGGGAATAATTCACCCCTCCACTTT
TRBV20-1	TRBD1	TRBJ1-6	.	CSARQGFSYNSPLHF	TGCAGTGCTCGACAGGGTTTCTCCTATAATTCACCCCTCCACTTT
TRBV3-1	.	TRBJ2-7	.	CASSQDRGIDEQYF	TGTGCCAGCAGCCAAGATAGGGGTATAGACGAGCAGTACTTC
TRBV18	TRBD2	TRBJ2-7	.	CASSLTGTTDEQYF	TGTGCCAGCTCACTCACCGGGACTACAGATGAGCAGTACTTC
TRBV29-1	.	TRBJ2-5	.	CSVEEETQYF	TGCAGCGTTGAAGAGGAGACCCAGTACTTC
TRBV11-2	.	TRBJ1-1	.	CASSTRQHMNTEAFF	TGTGCCAGCAGCACGCGACAGCACATGAACACTGAAGCTTTCTTT
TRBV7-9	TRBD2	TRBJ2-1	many	CASSPETSKVAYNEQFF	TGTGCCAGCAGCCCCGAGACTAGCAAGGTCGCCTACAATGAGCAGTTCTTC
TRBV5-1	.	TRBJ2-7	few	CASSLVLGAGIRNEQYF	TGCGCCAGCAGCTTGGTACTCGGGGCAGGGATAAGGAACGAGCAGTACTTC
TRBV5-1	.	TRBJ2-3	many	CASSFRDLTDTQYF	TGCGCCAGCAGCTTCCGGGATCTGACAGATACGCAGTATTTT
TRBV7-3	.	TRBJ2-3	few	CASSLDQGSTQYF	TGTGCCAGCAGCTTAGACCAGGGGAGCACGCAGTATTTT
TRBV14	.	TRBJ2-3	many	CASSQEWNTQYF	TGTGCCAGCAGCCAAGAATGGAATACGCAGTATTTT
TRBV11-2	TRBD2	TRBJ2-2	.	CASSRSGRTNGELFF	TGTGCCAGCAGCCGTAGCGGGAGAACGAACGGGGAGCTGTTTTTT
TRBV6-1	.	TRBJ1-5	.	CASWDGVNQPQHF	TGTGCCAGCTGGGACGGAGTGAATCAGCCCCAGCATTTT
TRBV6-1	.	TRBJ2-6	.	CASTLRSGANVLTF	TGTGCCAGCACCCTAAGGTCTGGGGCCAACGTCCTGACTTTC
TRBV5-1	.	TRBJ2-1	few	CASRPGEIFHREQFF	TGCGCCAGCAGGCCCGGGGAAATTTTCCACCGTGAGCAGTTCTTC
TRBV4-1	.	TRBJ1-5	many	CASSQDGGIGNQPQHF	TGCGCCAGCAGCCAAGATGGGGGAATCGGCAATCAGCCCCAGCATTTT
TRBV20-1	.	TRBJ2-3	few	CSASQNRGTDTQYF	TGCAGTGCTAGCCAAAACCGGGGCACAGATACGCAGTATTTT
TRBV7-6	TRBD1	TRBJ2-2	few	CASSLRTGFAGELFF	TGTGCCAGCAGCTTAAGGACAGGGTTCGCCGGGGAGCTGTTTTTT
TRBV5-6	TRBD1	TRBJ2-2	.	CASSLAGQGGSTGELFF	TGTGCCAGCAGCTTGGCGGGACAGGGCGGAAGTACCGGGGAGCTGTTTTTT
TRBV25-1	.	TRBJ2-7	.	CASSRLAYTYEQYF	TGTGCCAGCTCGCGCCTAGCGTATACCTACGAGCAGTACTTC
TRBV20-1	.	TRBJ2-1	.	CSAQSGRSYNEQFF	TGCAGTGCCCAAAGCGGACGTTCCTACAATGAGCAGTTCTTC
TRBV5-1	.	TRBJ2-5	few	CASSSGRRDETQYF	TGCGCCAGCAGCTCAGGCAGAAGGGATGAGACCCAGTACTTC